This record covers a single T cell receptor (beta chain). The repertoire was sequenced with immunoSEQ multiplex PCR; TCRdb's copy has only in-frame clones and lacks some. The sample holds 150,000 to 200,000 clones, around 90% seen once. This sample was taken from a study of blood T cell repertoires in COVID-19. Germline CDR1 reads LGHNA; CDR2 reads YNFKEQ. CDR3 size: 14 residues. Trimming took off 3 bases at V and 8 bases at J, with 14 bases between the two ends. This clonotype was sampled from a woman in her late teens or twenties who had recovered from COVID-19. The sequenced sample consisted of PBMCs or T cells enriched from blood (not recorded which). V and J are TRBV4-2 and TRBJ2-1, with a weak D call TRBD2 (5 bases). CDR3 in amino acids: CASSQVRTPHEQFF. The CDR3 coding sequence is TGTGCCAGCAGCCAGGTTAGGACTCCCCATGAGCAGTTCTTC.